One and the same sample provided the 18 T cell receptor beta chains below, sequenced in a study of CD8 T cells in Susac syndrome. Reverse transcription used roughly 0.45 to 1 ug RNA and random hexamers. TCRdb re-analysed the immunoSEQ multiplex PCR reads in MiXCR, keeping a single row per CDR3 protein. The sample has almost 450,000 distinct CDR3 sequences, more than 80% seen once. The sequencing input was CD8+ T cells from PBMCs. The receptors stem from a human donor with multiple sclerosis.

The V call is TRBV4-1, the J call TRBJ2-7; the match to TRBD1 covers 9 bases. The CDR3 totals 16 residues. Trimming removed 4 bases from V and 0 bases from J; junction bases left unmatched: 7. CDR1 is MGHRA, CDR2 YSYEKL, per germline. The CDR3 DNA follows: TGCGCCAGCAGCCTCATGACAGGGGGTAGCTCCTACGAGCAGTACTTC. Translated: CASSLMTGGSSYEQYF.

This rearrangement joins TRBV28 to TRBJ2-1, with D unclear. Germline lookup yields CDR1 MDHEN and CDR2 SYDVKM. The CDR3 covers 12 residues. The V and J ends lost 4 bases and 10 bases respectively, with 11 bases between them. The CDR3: CASSSGPFEQFF. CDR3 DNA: TGTGCCAGCAGTTCCGGGCCGTTCGAGCAGTTCTTC.

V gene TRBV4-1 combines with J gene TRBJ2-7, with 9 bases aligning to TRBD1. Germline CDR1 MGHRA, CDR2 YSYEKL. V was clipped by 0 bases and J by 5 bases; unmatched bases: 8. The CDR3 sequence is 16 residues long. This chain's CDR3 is CASSQDRGTGKHEQYF. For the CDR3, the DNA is TGCGCCAGCAGCCAAGATCGGGGGACAGGGAAACACGAGCAGTACTTC.

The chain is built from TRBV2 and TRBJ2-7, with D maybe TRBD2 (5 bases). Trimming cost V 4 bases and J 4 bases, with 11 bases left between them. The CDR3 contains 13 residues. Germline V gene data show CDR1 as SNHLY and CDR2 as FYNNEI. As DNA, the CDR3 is TGTGCCAGCAGTGCCGGACTGGGTTACGAGCAGTACTTC. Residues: CASSAGLGYEQYF.

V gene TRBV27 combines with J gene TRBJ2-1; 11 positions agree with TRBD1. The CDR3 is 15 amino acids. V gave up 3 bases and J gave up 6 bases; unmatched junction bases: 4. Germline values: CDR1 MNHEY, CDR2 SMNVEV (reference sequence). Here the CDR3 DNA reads TGTGCCAGCAGTTTCGGGGGGACAGGGGGCAATGAGCAGTTCTTC. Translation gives CASSFGGTGGNEQFF.

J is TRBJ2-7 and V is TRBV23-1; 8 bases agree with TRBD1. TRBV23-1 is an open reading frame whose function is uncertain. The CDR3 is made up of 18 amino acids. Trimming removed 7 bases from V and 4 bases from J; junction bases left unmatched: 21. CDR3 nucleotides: TGCGCCAGCACGACAATGACAGGGGCTTACCTCTTTCTTTACGAGCAGTACTTC. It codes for CASTTMTGAYLFLYEQYF.

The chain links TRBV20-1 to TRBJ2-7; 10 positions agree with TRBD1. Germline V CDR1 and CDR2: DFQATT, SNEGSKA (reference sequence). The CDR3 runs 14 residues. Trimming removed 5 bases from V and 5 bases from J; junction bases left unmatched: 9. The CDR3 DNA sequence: TGCAGTGCTTCCGGGACAGGGGCATGGAACGAGCAGTACTTC. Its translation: CSASGTGAWNEQYF.

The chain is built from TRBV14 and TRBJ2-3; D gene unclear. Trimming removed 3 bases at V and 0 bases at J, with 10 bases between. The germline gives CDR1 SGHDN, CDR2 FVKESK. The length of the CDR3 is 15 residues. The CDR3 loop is CASSHLEISTDTQYF. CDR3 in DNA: TGTGCCAGCAGCCACTTGGAGATAAGCACAGATACGCAGTATTTT.

The CDR3 region is CASSPPNNQPQHF. The CDR3 bases are TGTGCCAGCTCACCACCGAATAATCAGCCCCAGCATTTT. The J gene is TRBJ1-5, the V gene TRBV18, with unresolved D. CDR3 size: 13 residues. Trimming pared 0 bases from V and 4 bases from J, leaving 4 bases between. Germline V gene data show CDR1 as KGHSH and CDR2 as LQKENI.

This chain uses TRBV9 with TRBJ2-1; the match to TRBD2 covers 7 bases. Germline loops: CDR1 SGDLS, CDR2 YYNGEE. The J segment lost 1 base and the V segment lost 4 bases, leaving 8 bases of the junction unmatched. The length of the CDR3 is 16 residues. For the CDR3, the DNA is TGTGCCAGCAGCCCCGCGCTAGCGGTTTCCTACAATGAGCAGTTCTTC. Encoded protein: CASSPALAVSYNEQFF.

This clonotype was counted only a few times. The CDR3 spells CASSYQLAVTGELFF. As DNA, the CDR3 is TGTGCCAGCAGTTACCAACTAGCGGTTACCGGGGAGCTGTTTTTT. The chain carries TRBV6-5 and TRBJ2-2, with 8 positions matching TRBD2. The germline gives CDR1 MNHEY, CDR2 SVGAGI. The CDR3 runs 15 residues. J lost 5 bases, V lost 2 bases, and 4 bases had no gene match.

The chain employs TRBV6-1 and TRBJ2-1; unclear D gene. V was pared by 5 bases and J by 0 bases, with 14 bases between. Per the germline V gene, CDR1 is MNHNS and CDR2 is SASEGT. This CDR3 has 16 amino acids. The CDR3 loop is CASSHQGRPSYNEQFF. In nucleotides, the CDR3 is TGTGCCAGCAGTCATCAAGGAAGACCCTCCTACAATGAGCAGTTCTTC.

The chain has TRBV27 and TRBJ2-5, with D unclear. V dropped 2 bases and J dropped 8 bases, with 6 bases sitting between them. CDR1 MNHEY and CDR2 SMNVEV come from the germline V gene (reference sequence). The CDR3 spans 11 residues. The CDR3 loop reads CASSLGGTQYF. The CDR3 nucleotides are TGTGCCAGCAGTTTAGGTGGCACCCAGTACTTC.

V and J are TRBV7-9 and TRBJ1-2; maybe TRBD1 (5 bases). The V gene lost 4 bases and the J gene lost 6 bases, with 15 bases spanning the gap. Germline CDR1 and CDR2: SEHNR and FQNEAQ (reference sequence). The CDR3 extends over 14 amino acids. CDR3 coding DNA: TGTGCCAGCAGCTCGACCGGGACTCCTGATGGCTACACCTTC. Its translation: CASSSTGTPDGYTF.

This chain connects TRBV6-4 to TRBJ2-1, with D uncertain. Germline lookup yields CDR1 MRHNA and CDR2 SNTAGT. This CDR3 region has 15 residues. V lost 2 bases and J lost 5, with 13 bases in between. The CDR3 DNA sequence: TGTGCCAGCAGTGACGTCGGTGCAGGCCACAATGAGCAGTTCTTC. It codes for CASSDVGAGHNEQFF.

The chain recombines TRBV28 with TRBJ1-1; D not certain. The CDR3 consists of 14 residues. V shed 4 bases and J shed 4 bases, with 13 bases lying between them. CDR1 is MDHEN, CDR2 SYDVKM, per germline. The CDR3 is CASSSLGLPTEAFF. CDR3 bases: TGTGCCAGCAGTTCCTTGGGGTTGCCCACTGAAGCTTTCTTT.

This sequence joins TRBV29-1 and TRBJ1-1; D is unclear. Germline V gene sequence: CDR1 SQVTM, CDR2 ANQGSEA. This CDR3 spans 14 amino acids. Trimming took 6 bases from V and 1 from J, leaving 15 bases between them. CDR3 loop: CSVLDGFQNTEAFF. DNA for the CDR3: TGCAGCGTACTGGACGGTTTTCAGAACACTGAAGCTTTCTTT.

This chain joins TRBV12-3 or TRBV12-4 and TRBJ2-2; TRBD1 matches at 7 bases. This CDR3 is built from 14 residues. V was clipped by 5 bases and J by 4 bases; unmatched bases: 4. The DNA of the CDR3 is TGTGCCAGCAGTACACAGGGGTTCACCGGGGAGCTGTTTTTT. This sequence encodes CASSTQGFTGELFF.